The 32 T cell receptor beta chains below come from one sample, sequenced in a study of T-cell reconstitution after alpha-beta-depleted transplantation in children. TCRbeta library preparation incorporated unique molecular identifiers. TCRdb passed the PCR reads through MiXCR, listing each CDR3 protein once. The table records 60,000 to 80,000 distinct CDR3 sequences, about 6.7% of them present only once. The input for sequencing was PBMCs from the stem cell graft donor, taken from the stem cell graft. The receptors stem from a human donor who donated a stem cell graft to a child with acute lymphoblastic leukemia.

In this sample, this clonotype turned up many times. The V gene is TRBV6-4, the J gene TRBJ2-1, with TRBD2 matching over 10 bases. Germline V CDR1 and CDR2: MRHNA, SNTAGT. The CDR3 runs 14 residues. After removal of 0 bases from V and 10 bases from J, the junction contained 3 bases not matched to a gene. CDR3 DNA: TGTGCCAGCAGTGACTCGAGCGGGAGGGACGAGCAGTTCTTC. It yields the protein CASSDSSGRDEQFF.

At least ten counts were recorded for this clonotype. The chain carries TRBV7-9 and TRBJ1-1; unclear D gene. The CDR3 has 16 residues. Germline CDR1 SEHNR, CDR2 FQNEAQ (reference sequence). V was clipped by 5 bases and J by 1 base, with 17 bases between them. CDR3 sequence reads: CASSPKSLGTNTEAFF. Written as DNA, the CDR3 is TGTGCCAGCAGCCCGAAGTCCTTGGGAACGAACACTGAAGCTTTCTTT.

The table lists this clonotype with many counts. The gene calls are TRBV12-3 or TRBV12-4 and TRBJ2-1; 9 nucleotides line up with TRBD2. Losses at the gene ends were 6 bases for V and 2 bases for J; bases not matched to a gene: 2. The CDR3 consists of 14 residues. As DNA, the CDR3 is TGTGCCAGCAGGACTAGCGGCACCTACAATGAGCAGTTCTTC. As protein: CASRTSGTYNEQFF.

This clonotype was counted between two and nine times. This chain connects TRBV10-3 to TRBJ1-2; 7 bases map to TRBD1. Germline V CDR1 and CDR2: ENHRY, SYGVKD. This CDR3 is built from 14 residues. Trimming cost V 6 bases and J 4 bases; bases outside gene matches: 8. The CDR3 loop is CAISPQGQGYGYTF. In DNA form, the CDR3 reads TGTGCCATCAGCCCACAGGGGCAAGGCTATGGCTACACCTTC.

This clonotype has ten or more counts. This chain joins TRBV5-4 and TRBJ1-3; TRBD1 might be the D (6 bases). The V and J ends lost 4 bases and 1 base respectively, with 24 bases between them. CDR1 SGHNT and CDR2 YYREEE come from the germline V gene (reference sequence). The CDR3 spans 19 residues. CDR3 region: CASSVPGHQGALSGNTIYF. The CDR3 DNA sequence: TGTGCCAGCAGCGTGCCGGGACACCAGGGAGCTTTATCTGGAAACACCATATATTTT.

The table lists this clonotype with many counts. The V call is TRBV11-1, the J call TRBJ1-6; TRBD1 might be the D (5 bases). Germline CDR1 reads SGHAT; CDR2 reads FQDESV (reference sequence). Trimming cost V 4 bases and J 9 bases, with 16 bases left between them. The CDR3 loop spans 15 amino acids. CDR3 nucleotides: TGTGCCAGCAGCTGGGACCAGGGTAGGACTTCACCCCTCCACTTT. This sequence encodes CASSWDQGRTSPLHF.

This clonotype was recorded a few times. The chain couples TRBV11-2 to TRBJ2-7; D gene uncertain. Germline CDR1 reads SGHAT; CDR2 reads FQNNGV. V lost 0 bases to trimming and J lost 2 bases, with 11 bases between them. CDR3 length: 15 amino acids. CDR3: CASSLEGSRAYEQYF. CDR3 DNA: TGTGCCAGCAGCTTAGAGGGCAGTCGCGCCTACGAGCAGTACTTC.

This clonotype has a count of ten or more. The chain recombines TRBV20-1 with TRBJ2-3; the match to TRBD1 covers 8 bases. This CDR3 spans 14 amino acids. V gave up 3 bases and J gave up 3 bases; unmatched junction bases: 5. Germline lookup yields CDR1 DFQATT and CDR2 SNEGSKA (reference sequence). The CDR3: CSASLDRDTDTQYF. The CDR3 bases are TGCAGTGCTAGCCTGGACAGGGATACAGATACGCAGTATTTT.

In its sample, this clonotype was seen many times. The V call is TRBV12-3 or TRBV12-4, the J call TRBJ1-4; D might be TRBD1 (5 bases). The CDR3 sequence is 14 residues long. V shed 5 bases and J shed 8 bases, with 15 bases lying between them. The CDR3 here is CASSRDFGREKLFF. CDR3 sequence (DNA): TGTGCCAGCAGTAGGGACTTCGGGCGAGAAAAACTGTTTTTT.

This clonotype showed up just a few times. The J gene is TRBJ1-5, the V gene TRBV20-1; 10 bases align to TRBD1. The CDR3 has 15 residues. V dropped 0 bases and J dropped 2; count of bases not matched to a gene: 1. From germline, CDR1 is DFQATT and CDR2 SNEGSKA (reference sequence). CDR3 protein: CSAREGTGGNQPQHF. The CDR3 bases are TGCAGTGCTAGAGAAGGGACAGGGGGCAATCAGCCCCAGCATTTT.

The table lists this clonotype with many counts. The gene calls are TRBV6-2 or TRBV6-3 and TRBJ2-3, with D possibly matching TRBD2 (5 bases). Germline CDR1 is MNHEY and CDR2 is SVGEGT. This CDR3 spans 15 amino acids. Trimming removed 5 bases from V and 0 bases from J, with 12 bases in between. The CDR3 sequence: CASSVGRSSTDTQYF. The CDR3, as DNA: TGTGCCAGCAGTGTAGGGAGATCTAGCACAGATACGCAGTATTTT.

This clonotype was observed many times. The chain combines TRBV24-1 with TRBJ2-3; D is perhaps TRBD1 (6 bases). Trimming stripped 5 bases from V and 5 bases from J, with 13 bases between. Germline V gene sequence: CDR1 KGHDR, CDR2 SFDVKD. The CDR3 totals 14 residues. CDR3 residues: CATSGAGTLDTQYF. CDR3 DNA sequence: TGTGCCACCAGTGGTGCCGGGACATTAGATACGCAGTATTTT.

V gene TRBV6-2 or TRBV6-3 combines with J gene TRBJ1-1, with D possibly TRBD1 on 5 matching bases. Germline V lookup: CDR1 MNHEY, CDR2 SVGEGT. The CDR3 is 13 amino acids. Deletions cut 8 bases from V and 4 bases from J, with 14 bases between. The chain's CDR3 is CASRVYGGTEAFF. In nucleotides, the CDR3 is TGTGCCAGCCGCGTCTATGGGGGCACTGAAGCTTTCTTT.

The table lists this clonotype with a few counts. The V and J genes are TRBV10-3 and TRBJ2-7, with D possibly matching TRBD1 (6 bases). The germline CDR1 and CDR2 sequences are ENHRY and SYGVKD. V was pared by 4 bases and J by 5 bases, with 15 bases between. This CDR3 contains 14 residues. The CDR3 protein is CAISVLPRGNEQYF. DNA of the CDR3: TGTGCCATCAGTGTACTGCCCAGGGGCAACGAGCAGTACTTC.

In this sample, this clonotype turned up many times. The rearrangement links TRBV29-1 to TRBJ2-4; possible D gene TRBD1, 5 bases. The CDR3 has 13 residues. CDR1 is SQVTM and CDR2 is ANQGSEA in the germline V gene. Trimming took off 8 bases at V and 4 bases at J, with 15 bases between the two ends. The CDR3 spells CSTSSGSKNIQYF. The CDR3 coding sequence is TGCAGCACAAGTTCAGGGTCGAAAAACATTCAGTACTTC. The full variable domain, completed using reference TRBV29-1 and TRBJ2-4, is SAVISQKPSRDICQRGTSLTIQCQVDSQVTMMFWYRQQPGQSLTLIATANQGSEATYESGFVIDKFPISRPNLTFSTLTVSNMSPEDSSIYLCSTSSGSKNIQYFGAGTRLSVL.

The chain couples TRBV19 to TRBJ2-3, with a possible D match to TRBD1 (6 bases). Trimming stripped 6 bases from V and 0 bases from J, with 13 bases between. In germline, CDR1 is LNHDA, CDR2 SQIVND (reference sequence). This CDR3 region has 15 residues. CDR3 in amino acids: CASRRQGPSTDTQYF. The CDR3 region has the DNA TGTGCCAGTAGGCGCCAGGGGCCAAGCACAGATACGCAGTATTTT.

This clonotype was observed many times. The rearrangement links TRBV6-4 to TRBJ1-2, with 7 bases lining up with TRBD1. Trimming at V came to 5 bases and at J to 4 bases, leaving 7 bases not matched to a gene. CDR3 length: 14 amino acids. Germline V lookup: CDR1 MRHNA, CDR2 SNTAGT. The CDR3 DNA is TGTGCCAGCAGTCCAACAGGGGATACCTATGGCTACACCTTC. Its translation is CASSPTGDTYGYTF.

There are many counts of this clonotype. This chain links TRBV3-1 with TRBJ2-7, with D unresolved. Germline-derived CDR1 and CDR2 are LGHDT and YNNKEL (reference sequence). CDR3 length: 14 amino acids. V shed 1 base and J shed 0 bases, with 7 bases lying between them. Written as DNA, the CDR3 is TGTGCCAGCAGCCAAGCGTGGGGCTCCTACGAGCAGTACTTC. It specifies CASSQAWGSYEQYF.

This clonotype has at least ten counts. The genes are TRBV7-8 and TRBJ1-6; no reliable D call. Per germline, CDR1 SGHVS and CDR2 FQNEAQ. The length of the CDR3 is 16 residues. V lost 5 bases and J lost 8, with 19 bases in between. CDR3 amino acids: CASSLSLPGIYSPLHF. DNA for the CDR3: TGTGCCAGCAGCCTATCACTCCCGGGGATTTATTCACCCCTCCACTTT. Filled out from reference TRBV7-8 and TRBJ1-6, the complete variable domain reads GAGVSQSPRYKVAKRGQDVALRCDPISGHVSLFWYQQALGQGPEFLTYFQNEAQLDKSGLPSDRFFAERPEGSVSTLKIQRTQQEDSAVYLCASSLSLPGIYSPLHFGNGTRLTVT.

This chain links TRBV5-1 with TRBJ2-5; possibly TRBD2 for D (6 bases). The CDR3 runs to 15 residues. Per the germline V gene, CDR1 is SGHRS and CDR2 is YFSETQ. Between the trimmed V and J ends, which lost 7 bases and 2 bases, there was a span of 18 bases. CDR3 loop: CASRKRGLDQETQYF. DNA for the CDR3: TGCGCCAGCCGCAAACGGGGACTGGATCAAGAGACCCAGTACTTC.

The V and J genes are TRBV7-3 and TRBJ1-1; D ambiguous. The CDR3 is 15 residues long. CDR1 is SGHTA and CDR2 is FQGTGA in the germline V gene. The germline V and J ends were trimmed by 1 base and 5 bases, with 14 bases remaining between them. CDR3 in amino acids: CASSLNRGSRTEAFF. The CDR3 DNA reads TGTGCCAGCAGCTTAAATAGAGGGTCGCGGACTGAAGCTTTCTTT.

This clonotype was seen more than once but under ten times. The chain couples TRBV27 to TRBJ1-2; D is perhaps TRBD1 (5 bases). V was trimmed by 3 bases and J by 6 bases, leaving 17 bases between them. The CDR3 has 15 residues. Germline-derived CDR1 and CDR2 are MNHEY and SMNVEV (reference sequence). CDR3 nucleotide sequence: TGTGCCAGCAGTTTTGGAGGCCAGGGCGGGCATGGCTACACCTTC. Protein sequence: CASSFGGQGGHGYTF.

This clonotype was seen many times. This chain connects TRBV29-1 to TRBJ1-5; the D gene is possibly TRBD1 (6 bases). The germline V gene encodes CDR1 SQVTM and CDR2 ANQGSEA. Deletions cut 4 bases from V and 6 bases from J, with 10 bases between. The CDR3 has 12 residues. CDR3 nucleotides: TGCAGCGTTGGAACAGGGTCTCAGCCCCAGCATTTT. Its protein product is CSVGTGSQPQHF.

This clonotype was counted only a few times. CDR3 residues: CASSYGGLSTDTQYF. The CDR3 nucleotides are TGTGCCAGCAGTTACGGGGGGCTTAGCACAGATACGCAGTATTTT. J is TRBJ2-3 and V is TRBV6-5, with D possibly being TRBD1 or TRBD2 (6 bases each). V dropped 2 bases and J dropped 0 bases, with 9 bases sitting between them. This CDR3 has 15 amino acids. From germline, CDR1 is MNHEY and CDR2 SVGAGI.

This clonotype was observed at least ten times. V is TRBV3-1 and J is TRBJ2-3, with D uncertain. The CDR3 loop spans 14 amino acids. Germline loops: CDR1 LGHDT, CDR2 YNNKEL (reference sequence). Trimming cost V 1 base and J 4 bases, with 9 bases left between them. CDR3 loop: CASSQGATPDTQYF. As DNA, the CDR3 is TGTGCCAGCAGCCAAGGGGCTACCCCAGATACGCAGTATTTT.

This clonotype occurred many times. The V and J genes are TRBV2 and TRBJ1-2; D is uncertain. From germline, CDR1 is SNHLY and CDR2 FYNNEI. The V gene lost 1 base and the J gene lost 8 bases, with 11 bases spanning the gap. The CDR3 consists of 13 residues. The CDR3 DNA reads as TGTGCCAGCAGTGAAGTCCCTATCGAGGGCTACACCTTC. Protein sequence: CASSEVPIEGYTF.

This clonotype was seen a few times. This CDR3 reads CASRGGFNQPQHF. In DNA, the CDR3 is TGTGCCAGTAGGGGAGGGTTTAATCAGCCCCAGCATTTT. The chain recombines TRBV19 with TRBJ1-5; no firm D call. Germline values: CDR1 LNHDA, CDR2 SQIVND (reference sequence). The CDR3 has 13 residues. V was clipped by 6 bases and J by 4 bases, with 10 bases between them.

This clonotype has a count of ten or more. V usage is TRBV5-1 and J usage is TRBJ1-1, with D possibly matching TRBD1 (5 bases). The V and J ends lost 4 bases and 1 base respectively, with 11 bases between them. This CDR3 spans 14 amino acids. CDR1 is SGHRS, CDR2 YFSETQ, per germline. CDR3 amino acids: CASSPGPRNTEAFF. In DNA, the CDR3 is TGCGCCAGCAGCCCGGGACCCAGGAACACTGAAGCTTTCTTT.

This clonotype was observed many times. V is TRBV7-6 and J is TRBJ2-3, with 10 bases fitting TRBD2. The length of the CDR3 is 15 residues. The trim removed 6 bases at V and 2 bases at J, leaving 5 bases unmatched. Germline assignment: CDR1 SGHVS and CDR2 FNYEAQ. DNA of the CDR3: TGTGCCAGCAGACCGACTAGCGGGTTCACAGATACGCAGTATTTT. Translation: CASRPTSGFTDTQYF.

In its sample, this clonotype was seen many times. The chain combines TRBV12-3 or TRBV12-4 with TRBJ1-1, with a tentative D call TRBD1 (5 bases). Trimming took off 6 bases at V and 1 base at J, with 18 bases between the two ends. This CDR3 is 16 amino acids long. The CDR3 DNA sequence: TGTGCCAGCAGCCCGGGGGGACGACAATGGAACACTGAAGCTTTCTTT. Translation gives CASSPGGRQWNTEAFF.

A few counts support this clonotype. The chain combines TRBV5-4 with TRBJ2-5; 9 nucleotides agree with TRBD1. V lost 0 bases and J lost 1; bases outside the gene matches: 4. The germline CDR1 and CDR2 sequences are SGHNT and YYREEE (reference sequence). The CDR3 has 16 amino acids. The CDR3: CASSLDPGQGQETQYF. The DNA for the CDR3 is TGTGCCAGCAGCTTGGACCCGGGACAGGGCCAAGAGACCCAGTACTTC.

This clonotype appeared many times. The chain combines TRBV6-2 or TRBV6-3 with TRBJ2-5; maybe TRBD2 (6 bases). The CDR3 contains 12 residues. CDR1 and CDR2 from the germline V gene are MNHEY and SVGEGT. Trimming shortened V by 6 bases and J by 2 bases, and 7 bases separated the two germline ends. DNA for the CDR3: TGTGCCAGCAGACGGGGGCAAGAGACCCAGTACTTC. It translates to CASRRGQETQYF.